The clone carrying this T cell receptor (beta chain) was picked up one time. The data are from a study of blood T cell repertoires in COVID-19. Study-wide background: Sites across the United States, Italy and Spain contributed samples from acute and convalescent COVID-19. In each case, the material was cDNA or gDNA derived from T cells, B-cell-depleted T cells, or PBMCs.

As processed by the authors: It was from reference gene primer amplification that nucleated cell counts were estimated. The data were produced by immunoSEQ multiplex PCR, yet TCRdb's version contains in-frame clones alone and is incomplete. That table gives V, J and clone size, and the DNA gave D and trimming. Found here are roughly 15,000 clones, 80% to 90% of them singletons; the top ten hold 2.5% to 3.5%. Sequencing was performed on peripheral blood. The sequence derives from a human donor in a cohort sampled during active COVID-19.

CDR3 nucleotides: TGTGCCAGTAGTCTCGGACTAGCGGGGACGGGGGAGACCCAGTACTTC. This gives the protein CASSLGLAGTGETQYF. V and J are TRBV19 and TRBJ2-5; 12 bases are shared with TRBD2. This CDR3 has 16 amino acids. Unmatched junction bases numbered 9, after V lost 5 bases and J lost 5 bases. Germline V lookup: CDR1 LNHDA, CDR2 SQIVND (reference sequence).